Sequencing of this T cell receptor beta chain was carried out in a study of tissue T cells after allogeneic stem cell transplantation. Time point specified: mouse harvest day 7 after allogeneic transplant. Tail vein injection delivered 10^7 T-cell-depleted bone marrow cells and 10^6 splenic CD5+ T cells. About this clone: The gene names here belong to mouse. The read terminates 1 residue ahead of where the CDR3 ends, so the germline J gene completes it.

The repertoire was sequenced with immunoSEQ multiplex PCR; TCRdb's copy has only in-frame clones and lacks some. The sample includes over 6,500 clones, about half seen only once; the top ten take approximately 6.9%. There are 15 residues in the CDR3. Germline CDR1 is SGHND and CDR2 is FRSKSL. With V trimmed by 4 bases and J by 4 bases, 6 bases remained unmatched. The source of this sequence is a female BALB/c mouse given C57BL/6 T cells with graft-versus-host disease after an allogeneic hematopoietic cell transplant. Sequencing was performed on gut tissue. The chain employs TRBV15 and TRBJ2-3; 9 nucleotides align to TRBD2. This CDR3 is CASSSPGTGSETLYF. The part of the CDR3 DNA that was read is TGTGCCAGCAGTTCTCCGGGGACTGGGTCAGAAACGCTGTAT.